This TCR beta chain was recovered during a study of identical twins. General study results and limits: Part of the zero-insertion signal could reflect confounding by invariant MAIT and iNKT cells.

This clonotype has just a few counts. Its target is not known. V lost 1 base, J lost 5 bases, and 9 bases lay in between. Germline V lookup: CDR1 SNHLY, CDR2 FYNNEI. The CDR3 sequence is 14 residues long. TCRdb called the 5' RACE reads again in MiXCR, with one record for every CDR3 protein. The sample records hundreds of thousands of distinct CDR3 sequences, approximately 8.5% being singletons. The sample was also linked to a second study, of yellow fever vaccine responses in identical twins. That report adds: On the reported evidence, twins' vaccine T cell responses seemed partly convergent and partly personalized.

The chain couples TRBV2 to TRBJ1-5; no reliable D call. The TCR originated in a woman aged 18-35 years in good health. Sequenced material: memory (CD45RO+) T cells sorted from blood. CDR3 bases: TGTGCCAGCAGTGAAGGGGCAAACTATCAGCCCCAGCATTTT. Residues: CASSEGANYQPQHF.